This is a list of T cell receptor beta chains from one sample in a study of monozygotic twins with inflammatory bowel disease. TCRdb reprocessed the 5' RACE reads; each CDR3 protein has one entry and no DNA is given. The sample totals under 150,000 distinct CDR3 sequences. Sequencing input: blood. The receptors shown here come from a human donor with ulcerative colitis or Crohn's disease, or a healthy co-twin of an affected twin (not recorded which). CDR3s include the opening cysteine and the closing phenylalanine or tryptophan.

j_call v_call cdr3_aa
TRBJ1-6 TRBV18 CASSPPRGGNSPLHF
TRBJ1-2 TRBV4-2 CASSQDGGRRGYGYTF
TRBJ2-7 TRBV18 CASSLETVRGEQYF
TRBJ2-3 TRBV20-1 CSSRGGADTQYF
TRBJ2-5 TRBV4-2 CASSRASGEDQETQYF
TRBJ1-2 TRBV5-1 CASSLLADYGYTF
TRBJ2-5 TRBV5-6 CASSSLGGKGGEETQYF
TRBJ2-7 TRBV6-1 CASSLLGSAGVSYEQYF
TRBJ2-1 TRBV24-1 CATSDSGQGAYEQFF
TRBJ2-6 TRBV12-3/TRBV12-4 CASRPQGANVLTF
TRBJ1-2 TRBV7-2 CASSRQGAYGYTF
TRBJ2-1 TRBV18 CASSPLLAGGQNEQFF
TRBJ2-7 TRBV7-2 CASSLSLGQGFDEQYF
TRBJ1-6 TRBV2 CASSSPATGSPLHF
TRBJ2-5 TRBV5-1 CASSLVRTSQETQYF
TRBJ2-7 TRBV7-3 CASSLDRSYEQYF
TRBJ2-1 TRBV12-3/TRBV12-4 CASSYIGTDSEQFF
TRBJ2-7 TRBV5-1 CASSSLGQGLREQYF
TRBJ2-1 TRBV7-2 CASSLKISGSFRSYNEQFF
TRBJ1-1 TRBV18 CASSLWTNTEAFF
TRBJ2-7 TRBV20-1 CSAPGVHGEQYF
TRBJ2-7 TRBV9 CASSGGHSNEQYF
TRBJ2-1 TRBV7-2 CASSLARLAVLYNEQFF
TRBJ1-2 TRBV19 CASSIDLGLGYTF
TRBJ2-7 TRBV7-2 CASSLVVTAGDYEQYF
TRBJ1-1 TRBV5-1 CASKEGAGAGTEAFF
TRBJ2-7 TRBV12-3/TRBV12-4 CASSLGNRGQVLLYEQYF
TRBJ2-5 TRBV5-4 CASSLDNQETQYF
TRBJ1-6 TRBV7-2 CASSLVGRGASPLHF
TRBJ1-6 TRBV11-2 CASSLSVPAGPGEPYNSPLHF
TRBJ2-2 TRBV7-8 CASSLARALSANTGELFF
TRBJ2-7 TRBV7-2 CASSLGTIYEQYF
TRBJ2-1 TRBV9 CASSVGTSWNEQFF
TRBJ2-7 TRBV20-1 CSARARGRYEQYF
TRBJ2-7 TRBV18 CASSPQQIRDNPAYEQYF
TRBJ1-2 TRBV20-1 CSAPTANYGYTF
TRBJ1-1 TRBV12-3/TRBV12-4 CASSLWDTEAFF
TRBJ2-7 TRBV21-1 CASSVASTSSYEQYF
TRBJ2-7 TRBV7-8 CASSYPGGTLSYEQYF
TRBJ2-3 TRBV5-1 CASSLPRQGATDTQYF
TRBJ2-2 TRBV7-2 CASSLTQTNTGELFF
TRBJ2-5 TRBV5-1 CASRPQGASQETQYF
TRBJ2-1 TRBV25-1 CASSEYNEQFF